This T cell receptor (beta chain) was sequenced for a study of T cells in localized non-small cell lung cancer. Whole-study results and caveats: Measurement of T cell clonality placed uninvolved adjacent lung highest, above the level in tumor. Adjacent lung was found to contain a median about 50 of the top 100 tumor clones.

Germline V gene data show CDR1 as SGHDN and CDR2 as FVKESK. This CDR3 is 16 amino acids long. With 2 bases removed from V and 1 base from J, the gap between germline ends came to 11 bases. Comments on this clone: What it binds is not known.

The method was immunoSEQ multiplex PCR; TCRdb's version includes in-frame clones alone and lacks a portion of them. The sample includes 50,000 to 65,000 clones, around 82% of them seen just once. This receptor was taken from a woman between 40 and 69 years old with stage II lung adenocarcinoma. This chain uses TRBV14 with TRBJ1-4, with D possibly TRBD1 on 6 matching bases. Sample: PBMCs, taken before any cancer treatment. The CDR3 DNA reads TGTGCCAGCAGCCAATTCCAGGGGAAAACTAATGAAAAACTGTTTTTT. The encoded protein is CASSQFQGKTNEKLFF.